The table lists the clone carrying this T cell receptor (beta chain) with a count of one. The data stem from a study of cytomegalovirus exposure and HLA in healthy donors. Every donor was a healthy person donating bone marrow. Trimming took 1 base from V and 3 from J, leaving 7 bases between them. From germline, CDR1 is SGHTA and CDR2 FQGNSA. The CDR3 loop spans 13 amino acids. PCR was performed using 60 Vbeta and 13 Jbeta primers. Data came from immunoSEQ multiplex PCR; TCRdb stores just in-frame clones and leaves some out. This sample has under 200,000 clones; about 76% occur once, and the top ten carry 2% to 3%.

The sample comprised PBMCs. The origin of this receptor is a woman in her thirties or forties in good health and CMV-seropositive. This chain uses TRBV7-2 with TRBJ2-7; D gene unclear. DNA of the CDR3: TGTGCCAGCAGCTTAGATCCGGGCTACGAGCAGTACTTC. This encodes CASSLDPGYEQYF. Using reference TRBV7-2 and TRBJ2-7 for the parts outside the CDR3, the full variable domain is GAGVSQSPSNKVTEKGKDVELRCDPISGHTALYWYRQSLGQGLEFLIYFQGNSAPDKSGLPSDRFSAERTGGSVSTLTIQRTQQEDSAVYLCASSLDPGYEQYFGPGTRLTVT.